The sequence of this TCR beta chain was determined in a study of blood T cell repertoires in COVID-19. Study at large: Researchers got acute and convalescent COVID-19 samples from the United States, Italy and Spain.

Assay: immunoSEQ multiplex PCR; the TCRdb copy retains only in-frame clones and omits some. The sample yields 80,000 or so clones, around three quarters seen once. Germline V gives CDR1 MNHEY, CDR2 SVGAGI. This CDR3 has 15 residues. The V gene lost 0 bases and the J gene lost 4 bases, with 10 bases spanning the gap. The chain couples TRBV6-5 to TRBJ1-3, with D possibly matching TRBD1 (5 bases). The specimen sequenced was peripheral blood. This TCR was recovered from a man aged 50 or older with active or convalescent COVID-19. This CDR3 is CASSYSLPGGNTIYF. CDR3 in DNA: TGTGCCAGCAGTTACTCTTTGCCAGGGGGAAACACCATATATTTT.